Listed below are T cell receptor beta chains from one sample, sequenced in a study of OX40 agonist ivuxolimab in advanced cancers. Profiled with immunoSEQ multiplex PCR; TCRdb holds only in-frame clones, not every one. The sample carries approximately 74,000 clones, 70% to 90% recorded once. Sample: CD4+ or CD8+ T cells sorted from blood, taken in a trial of the OX40 agonist ivuxolimab. These receptors were obtained from an adult with an advanced solid tumor such as melanoma, head and neck, liver or kidney cancer. The CDR3 runs from the conserved cysteine through the conserved F or W. A D gene is named only where the DNA matches it firmly. Size is omitted from some rows. Given values are once, few, many or a class for expanded clones.

J: TRBJ2-1; V: TRBV19; D: TRBD2; size: NA; DNA: TGTGCCAGTAGTCCCGAAGCGGGACCATACAATGAGCAGTTCTTC; CDR3: CASSPEAGPYNEQFF
J: TRBJ2-7; V: TRBV5-6; D: NA; size: NA; DNA: TGTGCCAGCAGCTTACAGTACTCCTACGAGCAGTACTTC; CDR3: CASSLQYSYEQYF
J: TRBJ2-7; V: TRBV4-1; D: NA; size: NA; DNA: TGCGCCAGCAGCCTATGGGGGGACCACGAGCAGTACTTC; CDR3: CASSLWGDHEQYF
J: TRBJ1-4; V: TRBV9; D: NA; size: once; DNA: TGTGCCAGCAGCAGTGGAGGACCAGGGGCCCTCCTCGATGAAAAACTGTTTTTT; CDR3: CASSSGGPGALLDEKLFF
J: TRBJ1-3; V: TRBV21-1; D: NA; size: NA; DNA: TGTGCCAGCGAGGTGGACAGGGAGGACACCATATATTTT; CDR3: CASEVDREDTIYF
J: TRBJ1-2; V: TRBV4-2; D: TRBD1; size: once; DNA: TGTGCCAGCAGCCAACCCCCCTGGGGACAGGAGGACTATGGCTACACCTTC; CDR3: CASSQPPWGQEDYGYTF
J: TRBJ2-3; V: TRBV7-9; D: NA; size: NA; DNA: TGTGCCAGCAGCTCCGCGCGGGACACAGATACGCAGTATTTT; CDR3: CASSSARDTDTQYF
J: TRBJ1-1; V: TRBV6-6; D: NA; size: NA; DNA: TGTGCCAGCAGTTACTCGACGTTAGAAGCTTTCTTT; CDR3: CASSYSTLEAFF
J: TRBJ2-2; V: TRBV6-5; D: NA; size: NA; DNA: TGTGCCAGCAGCCCCCGGTCTACGAACACCGGGGAGCTGTTTTTT; CDR3: CASSPRSTNTGELFF
J: TRBJ1-1; V: TRBV5-1; D: NA; size: NA; DNA: TGCGCCAGCACCAGCGGAGACATGAACACTGAAGCTTTCTTT; CDR3: CASTSGDMNTEAFF
J: TRBJ2-1; V: TRBV4-1; D: TRBD2; size: NA; DNA: TGCGCCAGCAGCCGCACCGGGACTAGCGGGAGTGGCTCCTACAATGAGCAGTTCTTC; CDR3: CASSRTGTSGSGSYNEQFF
J: TRBJ1-4; V: TRBV5-4; D: NA; size: NA; DNA: TGTGCCAGCAGCTCTGCCGGGGCGATGGGTGAAAAACTGTTTTTT; CDR3: CASSSAGAMGEKLFF
J: TRBJ2-7; V: TRBV6-1; D: TRBD1; size: NA; DNA: TGTGCCAGCAGTGCCCGGGACAGGGCCGAGCAGTACTTC; CDR3: CASSARDRAEQYF
J: TRBJ2-2; V: TRBV9; D: NA; size: NA; DNA: TGTGCCAGCAGCTTGCGACACAACCCGAACACCGGGGAGCTGTTTTTT; CDR3: CASSLRHNPNTGELFF
J: TRBJ1-5; V: TRBV6-5; D: TRBD1; size: NA; DNA: TGTGCCAGCGGTGGACAGGGGCAACCCCAGCATTTT; CDR3: CASGGQGQPQHF
J: TRBJ2-2; V: TRBV28; D: NA; size: NA; DNA: TGTGCCAGCAGCTCCCAGGGGCCAGACACCGGGGAGCTGTTTTTT; CDR3: CASSSQGPDTGELFF
J: TRBJ2-5; V: TRBV11-2; D: NA; size: NA; DNA: TGTGCCAGCAACAACGCGGGCCGCGGGCAAGAGACCCAGTACTTC; CDR3: CASNNAGRGQETQYF
J: TRBJ2-1; V: TRBV2; D: NA; size: NA; DNA: TGTGCCAGCAGGACCGGGACGGCGGGCTACAATGAGCAGTTCTTC; CDR3: CASRTGTAGYNEQFF
J: TRBJ2-7; V: TRBV10-2; D: NA; size: NA; DNA: TGCGCCAGCAGTATATTACCAACGGGAGAGCAGTACTTC; CDR3: CASSILPTGEQYF
J: TRBJ1-2; V: TRBV5-4; D: NA; size: NA; DNA: TGTGCCAGCAGCTTGTGGGGGGCCGACTATGGCTACACCTTC; CDR3: CASSLWGADYGYTF
J: TRBJ2-1; V: TRBV11-3; D: NA; size: NA; DNA: TGTGCCAGCAGCTTAGATCCCTTGGGACAAATCTCCTACAATGAGCAGTTCTTC; CDR3: CASSLDPLGQISYNEQFF
J: TRBJ2-6; V: TRBV5-6; D: TRBD1; size: NA; DNA: TGTGCCAGCAGCTTGGAGGGTCGGGCAGGGGGTCAGGTCCTGACTTTC; CDR3: CASSLEGRAGGQVLTF
J: TRBJ1-5; V: TRBV21-1; D: NA; size: NA; DNA: TGTGCCAGCAGCCGTAAAATATGGTGGCAATCAGCCCAGCATTTT; CDR3: CASSRKIWWQSAQHF
J: TRBJ2-1; V: TRBV4-3; D: TRBD2; size: NA; DNA: TGCGCCAGCAGCCAAGATATACTAGCGGGAGGAAGGAATGAGCAGTTCTTC; CDR3: CASSQDILAGGRNEQFF
J: TRBJ2-5; V: TRBV6-1; D: NA; size: NA; DNA: TGTGCCGGGCAGACAGTTCCAGAGACCCAGTACTTC; CDR3: CAGQTVPETQYF
J: TRBJ2-2; V: TRBV6-1; D: TRBD1; size: once; DNA: TGTGCCAGCCAGAGCCGGGACAGGGGCGCCGGGGAGCTGTTTTTT; CDR3: CASQSRDRGAGELFF
J: TRBJ2-7; V: TRBV20-1; D: NA; size: NA; DNA: TGCAGCCCCGAGGAGTTTCCAGGGCAGTACTTC; CDR3: CSPEEFPGQYF
J: TRBJ2-3; V: TRBV4-1; D: NA; size: NA; DNA: TGCGCCAGCAGCCAAGCCCTTGGTACGCAGTATTTT; CDR3: CASSQALGTQYF
J: TRBJ1-1; V: TRBV18; D: NA; size: NA; DNA: TGTGCCAGCTCACCGGTGCGGGGGGTATTGAACACTGAAGCTTTCTTT; CDR3: CASSPVRGVLNTEAFF
J: TRBJ1-5; V: TRBV19; D: TRBD1; size: NA; DNA: TGTGCCAGCGGGGACAGCTTCTATAGCAATCAGCCCCAGCATTTT; CDR3: CASGDSFYSNQPQHF
J: TRBJ2-7; V: TRBV19; D: NA; size: NA; DNA: TGTGCCAGTAGTCTCCCGGGGAAGGGTGGTACCTACGAGCAGTACTTC; CDR3: CASSLPGKGGTYEQYF